Listed below are T cell receptor beta chains from one sample, sequenced in a study of shared clonotypes between healthy human individuals. TCRdb's copy holds only in-frame clones and misses some; the assay was immunoSEQ multiplex PCR. The repertoire holds about 800,000 clones, with approximately 96% as singletons. The specimen sequenced was naive CD8+ T cells sorted from blood. The origin of the receptors is a man aged 25 to 45 in good health. The CDR3 runs from the conserved cysteine through the conserved F or W. D genes are given only for firm matches. Clone size is given for some rows only: seen once, a few or many times, or a class if the clone is expanded.

>.|TRBD1|TRBJ2-3|TRBV10-3
CAISELRTGVEDTQYF
TGTGCCATCAGTGAATTACGGACAGGGGTTGAAGATACGCAGTATTTT
>.|.|TRBJ2-2|TRBV13
CASSSHPSGTGELFF
TGTGCCAGCAGCTCGCACCCGAGTGGAACCGGGGAGCTGTTTTTT
>.|.|TRBJ2-4|TRBV7-9
CASSFSGYIQYF
TGTGCCAGCAGCTTCTCCGGGTACATTCAGTACTTC
>.|TRBD1|TRBJ2-7|TRBV11-3
CASSHRDREHEQYF
TGTGCCAGCAGCCACCGGGACAGGGAGCACGAGCAGTACTTC
>.|.|TRBJ2-1|TRBV5-1
CASSHPQGSYYNEQFF
TGCGCCAGCAGCCACCCACAGGGATCGTACTACAATGAGCAGTTCTTC
>.|TRBD2|TRBJ2-2|TRBV5-1
CASSSRRETSGRAGTGELFF
TGCGCCAGCAGCTCAAGAAGGGAGACTAGCGGGAGGGCAGGCACCGGGGAGCTGTTTTTT
>.|.|TRBJ1-1|TRBV7-9
CASSQTPSAFF
TGTGCCAGCAGCCAAACCCCATCGGCTTTCTTT
>.|.|TRBJ1-4|TRBV4-3
CASSQDLSALTGGGEKLFF
TGCGCCAGCAGCCAAGATCTGTCCGCGCTCACGGGGGGTGGCGAAAAACTGTTTTTT
>once|TRBD1|TRBJ2-5|TRBV5-1
CASSLVDRGQETQYF
TGCGCCAGCAGCTTAGTAGACAGGGGGCAAGAGACCCAGTACTTC
>once|.|TRBJ2-2|TRBV11-2
CASSSSNRGFAGELFF
TGTGCCAGCAGCTCATCGAACAGAGGGTTCGCCGGGGAGCTGTTTTTT
>.|TRBD2|TRBJ2-2|TRBV5-1
CASRRAGVNTGELFF
TGCGCCAGCAGACGAGCGGGAGTCAACACCGGGGAGCTGTTTTTT
>.|.|TRBJ2-7|TRBV4-2
CASTKAAGSYEQYF
TGTGCCAGCACCAAAGCGGCAGGGTCCTACGAGCAGTACTTC
>.|.|TRBJ1-1|TRBV7-9
CASSLGGEAFF
TGTGCCAGCAGCTTGGGGGGTGAAGCTTTCTTT
>.|.|TRBJ2-7|TRBV28
CASSPRPYEQYF
TGTGCCAGCAGTCCCCGACCCTACGAGCAGTACTTC
>.|.|TRBJ1-5|TRBV6-5
CASSFREAGQPQHF
TGTGCCAGCAGTTTCAGGGAGGCGGGTCAGCCCCAGCATTTT
>.|.|TRBJ2-7|TRBV7-8
CASSLSHPGTSNEQYF
TGTGCCAGCAGCTTAAGCCATCCCGGGACCTCCAACGAGCAGTACTTC
>once|TRBD2|TRBJ2-5|TRBV9
CASSPGTGGRSVRETQYF
TGTGCCAGCAGCCCCGGTACGGGCGGGAGATCGGTCCGAGAGACCCAGTACTTC
>.|.|TRBJ2-7|TRBV7-9
CASSLDGGAHNYEQYF
TGTGCCAGCAGCTTAGATGGGGGGGCCCACAACTACGAGCAGTACTTC
>.|TRBD1|TRBJ2-1|TRBV13
CASSRNPDRPYNEQFF
TGTGCCAGCAGTCGGAACCCGGACAGGCCCTACAATGAGCAGTTCTTC
>.|TRBD1|TRBJ2-7|TRBV6-5
CASSYSGQGSEQYF
TGTGCCAGCAGTTACTCGGGACAGGGCTCCGAGCAGTACTTC
>.|TRBD2|TRBJ2-1|TRBV7-8
CASRPLAGSPNEQFF
TGTGCCAGCAGGCCCCTAGCGGGGAGTCCGAATGAGCAGTTCTTC
>.|.|TRBJ2-1|TRBV5-1
CASSRAESSYNEQFF
TGCGCCAGCAGCCGAGCGGAAAGCTCCTACAATGAGCAGTTCTTC
>.|.|TRBJ2-1|TRBV29-1
CSVRAPRSYNEQFF
TGCAGCGTTCGAGCTCCCCGCTCCTACAATGAGCAGTTCTTC
>.|.|TRBJ2-7|TRBV27
CASSPPRWAEPYEQYF
TGTGCCAGCAGTCCCCCGAGGTGGGCGGAACCCTACGAGCAGTACTTC
>.|TRBD1|TRBJ2-7|TRBV6-6
CASSWTGTEQYF
TGTGCCAGCAGTTGGACAGGGACCGAGCAGTACTTC
>.|.|TRBJ1-3|TRBV29-1
CSVTTFHSGNTIYF
TGCAGCGTTACCACCTTCCACTCTGGAAACACCATATATTTT
>.|.|TRBJ2-3|TRBV4-3
CASSRFESATDTQYF
TGCGCCAGCAGCCGGTTTGAGTCTGCAACAGATACGCAGTATTTT
>.|.|TRBJ2-1|TRBV27
CASTDLLTYNEQFF
TGTGCCAGCACCGACTTGCTTACTTACAATGAGCAGTTCTTC
>.|.|TRBJ2-2|TRBV11-2
CASSPTGFTGELFF
TGTGCCAGCAGCCCTACAGGGTTCACCGGGGAGCTGTTTTTT
>.|.|TRBJ2-1|TRBV6-5
CASSYSHYNEQFF
TGTGCCAGCAGTTACTCACACTACAATGAGCAGTTCTTC
>.|TRBD2|TRBJ2-5|TRBV5-8
CASSLFLAGVETQYF
TGTGCCAGCAGCTTGTTCCTAGCGGGAGTAGAGACCCAGTACTTC
>.|.|TRBJ2-7|TRBV7-9
CASTNLRQAFSYEQYF
TGTGCCAGCACCAATCTCCGACAGGCATTCTCCTACGAGCAGTACTTC
>.|.|TRBJ2-1|TRBV29-1
CSVELLASSYNEQFF
TGCAGCGTTGAACTCCTAGCGAGCTCCTACAATGAGCAGTTCTTC
>.|.|TRBJ2-1|TRBV10-2
CASSETSGSYNEQFF
TGCGCCAGCAGTGAAACGAGCGGCTCCTACAATGAGCAGTTCTTC
>.|.|TRBJ2-3|TRBV19
CASSIGGDTQYF
TGTGCCAGTAGTATAGGGGGAGATACGCAGTATTTT
>once|.|TRBJ2-1|TRBV30
CAWSGLPRADEQFF
TGTGCCTGGAGTGGGCTACCCAGGGCTGATGAGCAGTTCTTC
>.|.|TRBJ1-2|TRBV6-1
CASSERANYGYTF
TGTGCCAGCAGTGAAAGGGCGAACTATGGCTACACCTTC
>.|.|TRBJ2-1|TRBV7-9
CASSLEQRASSYNEQFF
TGTGCCAGCAGCTTAGAACAGCGGGCGAGCTCCTACAATGAGCAGTTCTTC
>.|TRBD2|TRBJ2-2|TRBV28
CASSLLAGGQDGELFF
TGTGCCAGCAGCCTACTAGCGGGAGGGCAGGACGGGGAGCTGTTTTTT
>.|.|TRBJ2-7|TRBV7-8
CASSFGVSGNYEQYF
TGTGCCAGCAGCTTTGGGGTCTCGGGGAACTACGAGCAGTACTTC
>.|.|TRBJ1-2|TRBV5-4
CASNLDSRYGYTF
TGTGCCAGCAACCTGGACTCGAGATATGGCTACACCTTC
>.|.|TRBJ2-7|TRBV7-9
CASSLGMRDFYEQYF
TGTGCCAGCAGCTTAGGTATGCGGGACTTCTACGAGCAGTACTTC
>.|TRBD2|TRBJ2-5|TRBV4-1
CASSGTSGSGETQYF
TGCGCCAGCAGCGGGACTAGCGGGAGCGGGGAGACCCAGTACTTC
>.|.|TRBJ2-7|TRBV5-1
CASQGGSPLYEQYF
TGCGCCAGCCAAGGGGGGTCGCCTCTCTACGAGCAGTACTTC
>.|.|TRBJ2-5|TRBV11-3
CASSRRNEETQYF
TGTGCCAGCAGTCGCCGTAACGAAGAGACCCAGTACTTC
>.|.|TRBJ2-5|TRBV29-1
CSVEYLGDNQETQYF
TGCAGCGTTGAATATTTAGGGGACAACCAAGAGACCCAGTACTTC
>.|.|TRBJ2-1|TRBV20-1
CSARDNNEQFF
TGCAGTGCTAGGGATAACAATGAGCAGTTCTTC
>.|.|TRBJ2-7|TRBV5-5
CASEGNAYEQYF
TGTGCCAGTGAGGGTAACGCCTACGAGCAGTACTTC
>.|TRBD1|TRBJ2-7|TRBV14
CASSLRTGTVLYEQYF
TGTGCCAGCAGCCTTAGGACCGGGACAGTGTTATACGAGCAGTACTTC
>.|.|TRBJ2-7|TRBV7-8
CASSWDYEQYF
TGTGCCAGCAGTTGGGACTACGAGCAGTACTTC
>.|TRBD1|TRBJ2-7|TRBV27
CASSQRGQNLFSYEQYF
TGTGCCAGCAGTCAACGGGGACAGAACTTGTTTTCCTACGAGCAGTACTTC
>.|.|TRBJ1-5|TRBV6-6
CASSLGLLTRDQPQHF
TGTGCCAGCAGCCTCGGGCTACTCACTCGAGATCAGCCCCAGCATTTT
>.|.|TRBJ1-5|TRBV7-2
CASSLITSPAEPQHF
TGTGCCAGCAGCTTAATTACTAGCCCCGCAGAGCCCCAGCATTTT
>.|.|TRBJ1-2|TRBV5-4
CASSPPGTTYGYTF
TGTGCCAGCAGTCCACCCGGGACAACCTATGGCTACACCTTC
>.|.|TRBJ2-3|TRBV27
CATLTTDTQYF
TGTGCCACCCTTACCACAGATACGCAGTATTTT
>.|.|TRBJ2-7|TRBV7-2
CASSFIRDGDYEQYF
TGTGCCAGCAGCTTTATTCGGGACGGAGACTACGAGCAGTACTTC